Listed here is a single TCR beta chain. Here immunoSEQ multiplex PCR was the method, and the copy in TCRdb shows in-frame clones only, minus some. The sample carries roughly 640,000 clones, around 97% recorded once. This sample was taken from a study of shared clonotypes between healthy human individuals. V lost 3 bases to trimming and J lost 2 bases; unmatched junction nucleotides: 7. The germline V gene encodes CDR1 MDHEN and CDR2 SYDVKM. The CDR3 contains 16 residues. Those who donated were healthy HIV-negative adults, with no recent acute infections or vaccinations reported. V and J are TRBV28 and TRBJ2-1; 7 nucleotides agree with TRBD2. The sequencing input was naive CD4+ T cells sorted from blood. Regarding subset: CD45RA+ positively selected. This TCR was sampled from a young woman in good health. Here the CDR3 DNA reads TGTGCCAGCAGTTTCGTCAGCGGGACCGCCTACAATGAGCAGTTCTTC. This encodes CASSFVSGTAYNEQFF. Complete variable domain (other parts from reference TRBV28 and TRBJ2-1): DVKVTQSSRYLVKRTGEKVFLECVQDMDHENMFWYRQDPGLGLRLIYFSYDVKMKEKGDIPEGYSVSREKKERFSLILESASTNQTSMYLCASSFVSGTAYNEQFFGPGTRLTVL.